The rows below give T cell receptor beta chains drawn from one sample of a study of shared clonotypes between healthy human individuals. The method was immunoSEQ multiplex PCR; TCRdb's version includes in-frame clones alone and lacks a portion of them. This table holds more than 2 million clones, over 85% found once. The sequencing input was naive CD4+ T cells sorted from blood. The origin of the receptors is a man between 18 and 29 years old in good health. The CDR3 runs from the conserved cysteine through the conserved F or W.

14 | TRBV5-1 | CASSAGQGTDTQYF
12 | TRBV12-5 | CASGSDRDEAFF
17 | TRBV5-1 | CASSTGLAGTSTDTQYF
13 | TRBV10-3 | CAIRHFGDSPLHF
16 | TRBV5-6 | CASSLGGGHWNTEAFF
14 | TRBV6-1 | CASRGAAIGNEQFF
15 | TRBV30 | CAWSVTGTSGYEQYF
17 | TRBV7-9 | CASSVSLGQGGSYEQYF
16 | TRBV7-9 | CASSFAGPISNSPLHF
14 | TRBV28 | CATRAGGNTGELFF
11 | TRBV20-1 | CSASPTRELFF
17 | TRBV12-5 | CASGLVILPGDADEQYF
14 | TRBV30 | CAWRAAGNGNTIYF
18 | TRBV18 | CASSPRSSAGANTGELFF
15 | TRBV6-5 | CASRALAGKGGGQYF
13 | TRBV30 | CALGGQTNSPLHF
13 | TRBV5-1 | CASSLDHYNEQFF
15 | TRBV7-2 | CASSSGGRTGSPQHF
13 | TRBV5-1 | CASSDSPLYGYTF
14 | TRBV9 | CASSVKDTSQPQHF
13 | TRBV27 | CATRLRGAAEAFF
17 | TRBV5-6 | CASSLVGTSGSRYEQYF
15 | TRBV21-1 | CASSKYQGTDYEQYF
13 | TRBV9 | CASSARSNSPLHF
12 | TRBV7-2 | CASRRSAEAAFF
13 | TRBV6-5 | CASTLAGTGELFF
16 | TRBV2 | CASSVTPAGGSYGYTF
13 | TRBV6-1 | CASRGRVNQPQHF
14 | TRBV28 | CASSLRLTGSPLHF
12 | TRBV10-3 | CAIRDSNQPQHF
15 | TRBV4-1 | CASSQDSLGSEKLFF
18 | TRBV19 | CASSDRRTSGIGRGELFF
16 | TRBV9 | CASSVVGHLGTGELFF
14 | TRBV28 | CASSSWDHWEKLFF
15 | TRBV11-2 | CASSLVEGGRETQYF
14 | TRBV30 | CAWSVDSGIYEQYF
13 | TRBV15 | CATSRGSGTEQYF
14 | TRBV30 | CAWSVGHGAYEQYF
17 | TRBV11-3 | CASSLGTGGLADETQYF
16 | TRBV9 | CASSPDSGRFQETQYF
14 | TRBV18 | CASSPGHFNQPQHF
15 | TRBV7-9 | CASSFQVGRAYEQYF